The 11 T cell receptor beta chains presented below share a single source sample, sequenced in a study of T cells after yellow fever vaccination (dated by TCRdb to about 2019). The library was produced with 5' RACE. This sample was sequenced with an Illumina HiSeq 2500. TCRdb took the public reads, trimmed them with fastp at Q25, ran MiXCR for clone calling and kept in-frame beta chains. Rows with one shared CDR3 protein collapse into an entry with the most common genes and DNA. The sample profile shows 500,000 to 650,000 distinct CDR3 sequences; roughly 14% of them were found once. In total, the top ten clones hold about 14% of the sample. What this sample's treatment or condition label stands for: live attenuated yellow fever vaccine strain. The starting material was PBMCs, obtained on the day of the yellow fever booster vaccination. The receptors here all came from a man aged 25-45 years who received the YFV17D yellow fever vaccine.

This clonotype turned up a few times. The gene calls are TRBV4-3 and TRBJ1-3; maybe TRBD1 (5 bases). CDR3 length: 15 residues. The germline gives CDR1 LGHNA, CDR2 YSLEER. With 2 bases removed from V and 0 bases from J, the gap between germline ends came to 8 bases. In DNA, the CDR3 is TGCGCCAGCAGCCAAATCGACAGCTCTGGAAACACCATATATTTT. It is translated as CASSQIDSSGNTIYF.

The chain is built from TRBV12-3 or TRBV12-4 and TRBJ1-1; D may be TRBD1 (6 bases). The CDR3 sequence is 13 residues long. V was pared by 10 bases and J by 5 bases, with 17 bases between. The CDR3 region is CATQTGLGTEAFF. DNA of the CDR3: TGTGCCACTCAGACAGGTCTGGGAACTGAAGCTTTCTTT.

This clonotype has a handful of counts. The V call is TRBV19, the J call TRBJ2-7; D gene ambiguous. Between the trimmed V and J ends, which lost 0 bases and 6 bases, there was a span of 12 bases. Germline CDR1 and CDR2: LNHDA and SQIVND (reference sequence). The CDR3 is 14 amino acids. CDR3 amino acids: CASSIERRASEQYF. DNA for the CDR3: TGTGCCAGTAGTATAGAACGCCGGGCATCCGAGCAGTACTTC.

V usage is TRBV5-1 and J usage is TRBJ2-4; 8 nucleotides line up with TRBD1. J gave up 2 bases and V 0 bases, and 4 bases lay outside the gene matches. The CDR3 has 16 amino acids. Germline CDR1 SGHRS, CDR2 YFSETQ. The DNA for the CDR3 is TGCGCCAGCAGCTTGGTTGGGGACAGGTCCAAAAACATTCAGTACTTC. Translating gives CASSLVGDRSKNIQYF.

This clonotype was found a few times. The chain links TRBV27 to TRBJ2-1; tentative D call: TRBD1 (6 bases). The length of the CDR3 is 12 residues. V was clipped by 6 bases and J by 9 bases, with 12 bases between them. Per germline, CDR1 MNHEY and CDR2 SMNVEV (reference sequence). The CDR3 DNA follows: TGTGCCAGCAGCACAATAGGGGGTGAGCAGTTCTTC. Its translation: CASSTIGGEQFF.

V and J are TRBV5-4 and TRBJ2-7; possible D gene TRBD2, 6 bases. Germline V gene sequence: CDR1 SGHNT, CDR2 YYREEE (reference sequence). This CDR3 is built from 15 residues. The V and J ends lost 3 bases and 4 bases respectively, with 17 bases between them. CDR3 in DNA: TGTGCCAGCAGCTCTCAGTCGGCGGGGAATTACGAGCAGTACTTC. Its protein product is CASSSQSAGNYEQYF.

This clonotype was found many times. The chain carries TRBV20-1 and TRBJ2-7; 7 nucleotides agree with TRBD2. V dropped 2 bases and J dropped 5; count of bases not matched to a gene: 9. The CDR3 runs to 14 residues. Germline CDR1 reads DFQATT; CDR2 reads SNEGSKA (reference sequence). CDR3 sequence: CSARRLAASNEQYF. CDR3 nucleotides: TGCAGTGCTAGACGGCTAGCGGCCTCAAACGAGCAGTACTTC.

This clonotype was found a few times. The chain links TRBV20-1 to TRBJ2-2, with 7 bases aligning to TRBD1. Per germline, CDR1 DFQATT and CDR2 SNEGSKA (reference sequence). After removal of 3 bases from V and 7 bases from J, the junction contained 20 bases not matched to a gene. This CDR3 is 18 amino acids long. CDR3 sequence: CSASRIAPGTAFLGELFF. In nucleotides, the CDR3 is TGCAGTGCTAGTCGAATAGCACCCGGGACAGCGTTCCTCGGGGAGCTGTTTTTT.

J is TRBJ2-1 and V is TRBV4-3; 11 bases agree with TRBD2. This CDR3 is 14 amino acids long. V lost 5 bases, J lost 5 bases, and 2 bases stayed unmatched. Germline CDR1 and CDR2: LGHNA and YSLEER. The CDR3 DNA reads as TGCGCCAGCAGCGAGGGACTAGCGGACAATGAGCAGTTCTTC. It is translated as CASSEGLADNEQFF.

The table lists this clonotype with a few counts. The genes are TRBV7-2 and TRBJ2-5; the match to TRBD2 covers 8 bases. Germline CDR1 SGHTA, CDR2 FQGNSA. There are 16 residues in the CDR3. V shed 5 bases, J shed 5 bases, and the junction held 13 bases outside the gene matches. Here the CDR3 reads CASSLTSAAQKETQYF. The CDR3 nucleotides are TGTGCCAGCAGCCTGACTAGCGCGGCCCAAAAGGAGACCCAGTACTTC.

This clonotype was seen only a few times. J is TRBJ1-1 and V is TRBV5-1; D remains ambiguous. V was shortened by 6 bases and J by 0 bases, with 9 bases between the two germline ends. The CDR3 is 13 amino acids. Germline-derived CDR1 and CDR2 are SGHRS and YFSETQ. In nucleotides, the CDR3 is TGCGCCAGCACTTGGGAGGTGAACACTGAAGCTTTCTTT. Amino acids: CASTWEVNTEAFF.